Listed here are 18 T cell receptor beta chains from one sample, sequenced in a study of blood T cell repertoires in COVID-19. Sequencing was performed with immunoSEQ multiplex PCR; in TCRdb, only in-frame clones are kept and a portion is missing. The table includes around 330,000 clones, 88% detected once. The sequenced sample was peripheral blood. These receptors all stem from a woman aged 25-40 years with COVID-19, enrolled during active disease.

The sample holds a few counts of this clone. The V and J genes are TRBV7-8 and TRBJ1-6, with D maybe TRBD1 (6 bases). This CDR3 is built from 16 residues. V was trimmed by 1 base and J by 5 bases, leaving 12 bases between them. Germline assignment: CDR1 SGHVS and CDR2 FQNEAQ. CDR3 bases: TGTGCCAGCAGCTTAGGGGGGCCTCAAGATAATTCACCCCTCCACTTT. Its protein is CASSLGGPQDNSPLHF.

This chain uses TRBV5-4 with TRBJ1-1; D gene ambiguous. Deletions cut 2 bases from V and 1 base from J, with 15 bases between. The CDR3 is made up of 16 amino acids. Germline V gene sequence: CDR1 SGHNT, CDR2 YYREEE (reference sequence). CDR3 coding DNA: TGTGCCAGCAGCTTAGGCAGCCCCCGGGAGAACACTGAAGCTTTCTTT. It encodes CASSLGSPRENTEAFF.

The chain joins TRBV5-8 to TRBJ1-5; 9 bases map to TRBD1. The CDR3 totals 16 residues. Trimming removed 3 bases from V and 3 bases from J; junction bases left unmatched: 7. Germline assignment: CDR1 SGHTS and CDR2 YDEGEE. This CDR3 is CASSYGTGSHNQPQHF. The CDR3 coding sequence is TGTGCCAGCAGCTACGGGACAGGGTCCCACAATCAGCCCCAGCATTTT.

The V gene is TRBV10-3, the J gene TRBJ1-3, with 7 bases that match TRBD1. The CDR3 loop spans 14 amino acids. After removal of 7 bases from V and 0 bases from J, the junction contained 3 bases not matched to a gene. CDR1 is ENHRY and CDR2 is SYGVKD in the germline V gene. The CDR3 DNA reads as TGTGCCATCAAAGGGGGCAACTCTGGAAACACCATATATTTT. This gives the protein CAIKGGNSGNTIYF.

This chain uses TRBV30 with TRBJ1-2; 8 bases are shared with TRBD1. Germline V CDR1 and CDR2: GTSNPN, SVGIG (reference sequence). After removal of 7 bases from V and 5 bases from J, the junction contained 15 bases not matched to a gene. The CDR3 loop spans 15 amino acids. The DNA for the CDR3 is TGTGCCTCCGATAAGCCAGGGGGCGCCCGGTATGGCTACACCTTC. Translated, it gives CASDKPGGARYGYTF.

This rearrangement joins TRBV5-1 to TRBJ1-5; TRBD1 matches at 8 bases. With 0 bases clipped from V and 0 bases from J, the junction kept 2 bases outside the gene matches. This CDR3 region has 16 residues. Germline-derived CDR1 and CDR2 are SGHRS and YFSETQ. CDR3 sequence: CASSLAGTGSNQPQHF. CDR3 nucleotides: TGCGCCAGCAGCTTGGCCGGGACAGGTAGCAATCAGCCCCAGCATTTT.

V is TRBV7-8 and J is TRBJ2-2; TRBD2 matches 7 bases. The CDR3 totals 17 residues. Germline assignment: CDR1 SGHVS and CDR2 FQNEAQ. V trimming: 2 bases; J trimming: 3 bases; junction bases outside the gene matches: 9. CDR3 bases: TGTGCCAGCAGCTTAAGGTTGGCGGGGGAATACACCGGGGAGCTGTTTTTT. This codes for CASSLRLAGEYTGELFF.

The chain links TRBV5-1 to TRBJ2-1; 12 nucleotides agree with TRBD2. Germline V lookup: CDR1 SGHRS, CDR2 YFSETQ. This CDR3 comprises 18 residues. The V and J ends lost 2 bases and 5 bases, in that order; junction bases with no gene match: 11. CDR3 DNA sequence: TGCGCCAGCAGCTTTCCCCTCGAACTAGCGGGGGGAGACAATGAGCAGTTCTTC. Translation: CASSFPLELAGGDNEQFF.

V gene TRBV7-3 combines with J gene TRBJ2-1; 7 bases match TRBD1. Germline CDR1 is SGHTA and CDR2 is FQGTGA. V lost 5 bases to trimming and J lost 7 bases; unmatched junction nucleotides: 5. The CDR3 runs to 13 residues. CDR3 in amino acids: CASSDHRGNEQFF. The CDR3 DNA reads as TGTGCCAGCAGCGACCACAGGGGAAATGAGCAGTTCTTC.

The chain uses TRBV4-1 and TRBJ1-3, with 8 positions matching TRBD1. The V gene end was trimmed by 4 bases and the J gene end by 0 bases; junction bases not matched to a gene: 8. The CDR3 has 17 residues. Germline lookup yields CDR1 MGHRA and CDR2 YSYEKL. The CDR3 sequence: CASSRPGQDSSGNTIYF. CDR3 bases: TGCGCCAGCAGCCGTCCGGGACAGGATTCCTCTGGAAACACCATATATTTT.

The chain recombines TRBV13 with TRBJ1-1, with D perhaps matching TRBD1 (6 bases). The germline gives CDR1 PRHDT, CDR2 FYEKMQ (reference sequence). Between the trimmed V and J ends, which lost 5 bases and 1 base, there was a span of 8 bases. There are 13 residues in the CDR3. CDR3 loop: CASSPTGNTEAFF. The CDR3 DNA follows: TGTGCCAGCAGCCCGACAGGGAACACTGAAGCTTTCTTT.

The chain has TRBV2 and TRBJ2-7; a weak D match, TRBD1 (6 bases). Trimming removed 4 bases at V and 2 bases at J, with 9 bases between. This CDR3 has 13 residues. From germline, CDR1 is SNHLY and CDR2 FYNNEI. The CDR3 here is CASSVEGAYEQYF. CDR3 coding DNA: TGTGCCAGCAGTGTAGAGGGGGCCTACGAGCAGTACTTC.

The chain is built from TRBV11-2 and TRBJ2-2; 8 positions match TRBD1. The CDR3 covers 15 residues. After removal of 2 bases from V and 3 bases from J, the junction contained 2 bases not matched to a gene. Germline V lookup: CDR1 SGHAT, CDR2 FQNNGV. The CDR3 sequence: CASSLTGGHTGELFF. The DNA of the CDR3 is TGTGCCAGCAGCTTAACAGGGGGGCACACCGGGGAGCTGTTTTTT.

The gene calls are TRBV11-3 and TRBJ1-4; D gene unclear. V was pared by 5 bases and J by 8 bases, with 15 bases between. The CDR3 is 14 residues long. Germline CDR1 is SGHNT and CDR2 is YENEEA. The CDR3 protein is CASSISPGREKLFF. CDR3 nucleotides: TGTGCCAGCAGCATTTCACCGGGGAGGGAAAAACTGTTTTTT.

About this clone itself: A junction end diverges from the germline sequence, so it may reflect a read error. The chain has TRBV18 and TRBJ2-2, with a possible D match to TRBD1 (5 bases). CDR3 length equals 14 residues. Per the germline V gene, CDR1 is KGHSH and CDR2 is LQKENI. The CDR3 region is CASSPQGNAGELFF. CDR3 in DNA: TGTGCCAGCTCACCACAGGGGAACGCCGGGGAGCTGTTTTTT.

This clone was seen once. The rearrangement uses TRBV19 and TRBJ2-1, with TRBD2 as a possible D gene (7 bases). Germline V lookup: CDR1 LNHDA, CDR2 SQIVND (reference sequence). V was shortened by 1 base and J by 1 base, with 14 bases between the two germline ends. The CDR3 contains 17 residues. The CDR3 region has the DNA TGTGCCAGTAGTATAGTTGGGGGGGCATCATCCTACAATGAGCAGTTCTTC. Its translation is CASSIVGGASSYNEQFF.

The gene calls are TRBV4-3 and TRBJ2-5; 16 bases are a match to TRBD2. Trimming at V came to 4 bases and at J to 2 bases, leaving 1 base not matched to a gene. Germline-derived CDR1 and CDR2 are LGHNA and YSLEER. CDR3 length: 16 residues. The CDR3 DNA reads TGCGCCAGCAGCCGGGGACTAGCGGGGGGGCAAGAGACCCAGTACTTC. This translates into CASSRGLAGGQETQYF.

This clone occurred a few times. This may stem from a read error, because a much larger clone lies one nucleotide away. Other DNA variants within this sample encode the same CDR3. The gene calls are TRBV28 and TRBJ1-2; D may be TRBD1 (5 bases). CDR3 size: 12 residues. Germline loops: CDR1 MDHEN, CDR2 SYDVKM. V was pared by 6 bases and J by 1 base, with 6 bases between. The CDR3 sequence is CASSQGNYGYTF. In nucleotides, the CDR3 is TGTGCCAGCAGCCAGGGTAACTATGGCTACACCTTC.